This T cell receptor beta chain was recovered during a study of shared clonotypes between healthy human individuals. Sequencing used immunoSEQ multiplex PCR; TCRdb keeps in-frame clones, though not all of them. Of roughly 2.1 million clones in the sample, around 93% were seen once. Selected positively for CCR7 and CD45RO-negative, naive CD8 cells excluded terminally differentiated effector memory CD45RA+ cells. This TCR derives from a man younger than 35 in good health. Some clones in this sample may be carry-over from other donors' samples. The material sequenced was naive CD8+ T cells from PBMCs.

The CDR3 DNA follows: TGTGCCAGCAGCGAATGGCCGGGACAGGGATCCGGTGGCTACACCTTC. This encodes CASSEWPGQGSGGYTF. The chain joins TRBV5-6 to TRBJ1-2; TRBD1 aligns across 9 bases. The CDR3 runs 16 residues. Germline values: CDR1 SGHDT, CDR2 YYEEEE. V lost 4 bases and J lost 7; bases outside the gene matches: 14.